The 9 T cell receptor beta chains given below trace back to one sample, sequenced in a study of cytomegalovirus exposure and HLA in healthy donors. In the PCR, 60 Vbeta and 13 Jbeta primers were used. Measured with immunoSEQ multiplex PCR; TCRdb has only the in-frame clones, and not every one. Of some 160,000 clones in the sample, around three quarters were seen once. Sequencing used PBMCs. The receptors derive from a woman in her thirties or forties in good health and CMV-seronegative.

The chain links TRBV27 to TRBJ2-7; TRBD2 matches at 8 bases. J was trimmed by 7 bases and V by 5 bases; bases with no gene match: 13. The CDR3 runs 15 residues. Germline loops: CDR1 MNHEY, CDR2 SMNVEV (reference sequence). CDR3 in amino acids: CASSRFGGATQEQYF. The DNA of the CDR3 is TGTGCCAGCAGTCGATTCGGGGGGGCGACGCAAGAGCAGTACTTC.

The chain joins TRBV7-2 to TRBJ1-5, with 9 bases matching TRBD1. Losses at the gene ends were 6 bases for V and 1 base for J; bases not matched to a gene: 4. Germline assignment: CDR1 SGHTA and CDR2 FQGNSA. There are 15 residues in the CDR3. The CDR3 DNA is TGTGCCAGCAGACAGGGGGCTGGGAGCAATCAGCCCCAGCATTTT. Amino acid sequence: CASRQGAGSNQPQHF.

The CDR3 nucleotides are TGTGCCAGCAGCGAGGGCGGGGGGGCGTACAATGAGCAGTTCTTC. Its translation is CASSEGGGAYNEQFF. The chain couples TRBV9 to TRBJ2-1; 9 bases match TRBD2. The CDR3 runs to 15 residues. Trimming took 3 bases from V and 4 from J; bases not matched to a gene: 5. Germline CDR1 is SGDLS and CDR2 is YYNGEE.

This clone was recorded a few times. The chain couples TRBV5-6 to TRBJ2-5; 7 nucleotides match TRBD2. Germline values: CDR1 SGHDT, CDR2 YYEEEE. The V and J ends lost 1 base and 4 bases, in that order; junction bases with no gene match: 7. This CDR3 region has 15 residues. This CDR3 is CASSLRGGVGETQYF. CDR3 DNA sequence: TGTGCCAGCAGCTTGCGTGGGGGGGTTGGAGAGACCCAGTACTTC.

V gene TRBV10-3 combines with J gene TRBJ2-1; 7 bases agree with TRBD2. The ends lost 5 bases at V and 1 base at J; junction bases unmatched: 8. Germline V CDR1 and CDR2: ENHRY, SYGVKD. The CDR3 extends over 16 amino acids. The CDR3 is CAISPNGGGSYNEQFF. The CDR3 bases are TGTGCCATCAGTCCTAATGGGGGGGGATCCTACAATGAGCAGTTCTTC.

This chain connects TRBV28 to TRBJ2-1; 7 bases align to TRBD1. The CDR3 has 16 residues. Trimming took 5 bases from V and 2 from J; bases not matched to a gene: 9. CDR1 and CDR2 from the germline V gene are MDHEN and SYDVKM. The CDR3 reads CASSRLGQGAYNEQFF. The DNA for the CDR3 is TGTGCCAGCAGTCGTCTAGGGCAGGGGGCCTACAATGAGCAGTTCTTC.

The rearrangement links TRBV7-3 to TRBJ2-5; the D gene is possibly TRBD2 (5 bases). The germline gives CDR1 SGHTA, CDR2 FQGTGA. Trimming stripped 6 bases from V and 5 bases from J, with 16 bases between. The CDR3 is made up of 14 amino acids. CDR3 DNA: TGTGCCAGCAGTTTGGCCGGCAGGAGGGAGACCCAGTACTTC. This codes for CASSLAGRRETQYF. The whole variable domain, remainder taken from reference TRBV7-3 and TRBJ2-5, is GAGVSQTPSNKVTEKGKYVELRCDPISGHTALYWYRQSLGQGPEFLIYFQGTGAADDSGLPNDRFFAVRPEGSVSTLKIQRTERGDSAVYLCASSLAGRRETQYFGPGTRLLVL.

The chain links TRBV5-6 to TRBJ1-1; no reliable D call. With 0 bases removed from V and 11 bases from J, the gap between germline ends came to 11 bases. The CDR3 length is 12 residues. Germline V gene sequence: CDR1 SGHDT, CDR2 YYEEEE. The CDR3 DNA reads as TGTGCCAGCAGCTTGGGTCGGGGAGAGGCTTTCTTT. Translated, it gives CASSLGRGEAFF.

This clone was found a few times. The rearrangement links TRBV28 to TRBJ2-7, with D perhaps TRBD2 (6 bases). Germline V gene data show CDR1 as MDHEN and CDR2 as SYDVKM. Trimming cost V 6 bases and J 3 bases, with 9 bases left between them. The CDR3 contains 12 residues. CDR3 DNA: TGTGCCAGCAGCACAGCGGGCTACGAGCAGTACTTC. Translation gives CASSTAGYEQYF.